This T cell receptor (beta chain) was captured in a study of T cells in Graves' hyperthyroidism and ophthalmopathy. In its sample, this clonotype was seen many times. Uncontrolled infection, other autoimmune disease, pregnancy or lactation led to exclusion. RNA transcripts gave rise to amplified TCR beta CDR3 regions. Using the HTBI primer set, a first-round RT-PCR was run on the TCR CDR3. TCRdb used MiXCR to reprocess the multiplex PCR reads, holding one entry per CDR3 protein. The table lists more than 300,000 distinct CDR3 sequences, less than 20% of them singletons. The material sequenced was blood. The sequence was obtained from a man between 18 and 35 years old with Graves' ophthalmopathy.

The CDR3 spells CASSPLSTGGANTEAFF. The CDR3 DNA sequence: TGTGCCAGCAGTCCACTTTCTACAGGGGGTGCGAACACTGAAGCTTTCTTT. V usage is TRBV3-1 and J usage is TRBJ1-1; 8 bases line up with TRBD1. The CDR3 covers 17 residues. With 6 bases clipped from V and 1 base from J, the junction kept 13 bases outside the gene matches. CDR1 and CDR2 from the germline V gene are LGHDT and YNNKEL (reference sequence).